This T cell receptor (beta chain) originates from a study of blood T cell repertoires in COVID-19. Study context: Material from acute and convalescent COVID-19 was sourced from the United States, Italy and Spain.

The protocol was immunoSEQ multiplex PCR, while the TCRdb copy is restricted to in-frame clones and leaves out a portion. This sample has 75,000 to 95,000 clones, with approximately 78% found just once. The CDR3 runs to 19 residues. Trimming removed 3 bases from V and 8 bases from J; junction bases left unmatched: 19. The germline gives CDR1 SGHDT, CDR2 YYEEEE. The receptor's source is a man aged 60 to 69 with COVID-19, enrolled during active disease. Sequenced: peripheral blood. This sequence joins TRBV5-6 and TRBJ1-6, with TRBD1 matching 8 bases. The CDR3 coding sequence is TGTGCCAGCAGCTATCGGACAGGGCCTACGACCTGGTTAGATTCACCCCTCCACTTT. This sequence encodes CASSYRTGPTTWLDSPLHF.